The next 10 T cell receptor beta chains were all read from a single sample in a study of blood T cell repertoires in COVID-19. Clones were sequenced by immunoSEQ multiplex PCR, and TCRdb holds only the in-frame ones, with some missing. The table lists about 120,000 clones, around 89% of them singletons, with 3.5% to 4% in the top ten. Sample: peripheral blood. The receptors shown here come from a woman aged 55-75 years with COVID-19, enrolled during active disease.

The genes are TRBV5-1 and TRBJ1-1; no clear D gene. The CDR3 is made up of 13 amino acids. The germline V and J ends were trimmed by 2 bases and 1 base, with 6 bases remaining between them. CDR1 and CDR2 (germline): SGHRS, YFSETQ. The CDR3 here is CASSFGENTEAFF. The CDR3 nucleotides read TGCGCCAGCAGCTTCGGAGAGAACACTGAAGCTTTCTTT.

The chain has TRBV7-9 and TRBJ1-2; maybe TRBD1 (6 bases). Trimming took 1 base from V and 4 from J, leaving 19 bases between them. CDR1 and CDR2 from the germline V gene are SEHNR and FQNEAQ (reference sequence). The CDR3 is made up of 17 amino acids. The CDR3 region has the DNA TGTGCCAGCAGCTTAGGGGGGTCACTTGGACAGACCTATGGCTACACCTTC. Translating gives CASSLGGSLGQTYGYTF.

This clone is a singleton in its sample. The V and J genes are TRBV5-8 and TRBJ2-2, with 7 bases fitting TRBD1. The CDR3 is made up of 15 amino acids. V trimming: 1 base; J trimming: 4 bases; junction bases outside the gene matches: 4. Germline loops: CDR1 SGHTS, CDR2 YDEGEE. The DNA for the CDR3 is TGTGCCAGCAGCTTGCAGGGGGAACTCACCGGGGAGCTGTTTTTT. Protein product: CASSLQGELTGELFF.

V is TRBV7-3 and J is TRBJ2-1; D is undetermined. V was shortened by 0 bases and J by 6 bases, with 6 bases between the two germline ends. CDR3 length equals 13 residues. In germline, CDR1 is SGHTA, CDR2 FQGTGA. CDR3 nucleotide sequence: TGTGCCAGCAGCTTAACGCGGAGCAATGAGCAGTTCTTC. This gives the protein CASSLTRSNEQFF. Filled out from reference TRBV7-3 and TRBJ2-1, the complete variable domain reads GAGVSQTPSNKVTEKGKYVELRCDPISGHTALYWYRQSLGQGPEFLIYFQGTGAADDSGLPNDRFFAVRPEGSVSTLKIQRTERGDSAVYLCASSLTRSNEQFFGPGTRLTVL.

The chain couples TRBV29-1 to TRBJ1-2; TRBD1 agrees at 10 bases. Losses at the gene ends were 3 bases for V and 5 bases for J; bases not matched to a gene: 6. This CDR3 has 14 amino acids. Germline loops: CDR1 SQVTM, CDR2 ANQGSEA. The CDR3 nucleotides are TGCAGCGTTGATGCGCCGGGACAGGGGTATGGCTACACCTTC. It is translated as CSVDAPGQGYGYTF.

The CDR3 bases are TGTGCCAGCAGTTGGGAGGGACAGGAATATGGCTACACCTTC. As protein: CASSWEGQEYGYTF. This chain connects TRBV2 to TRBJ1-2; 8 nucleotides match TRBD1. The CDR3 has 14 residues. V lost 5 bases and J lost 5; bases outside the gene matches: 7. The V gene's germline CDR1 is SNHLY and CDR2 FYNNEI.

The chain recombines TRBV5-6 with TRBJ2-1; D unresolved. Germline V gene lookup returns CDR1 SGHDT and CDR2 YYEEEE. V gave up 0 bases and J gave up 8 bases, with 15 bases separating them. The CDR3 runs to 15 residues. CDR3 DNA sequence: TGTGCCAGCAGCTTGGGAGGAGCTCGGAGCTATGAGCAGTTCTTC. Amino acid sequence: CASSLGGARSYEQFF.

The chain is built from TRBV5-1 and TRBJ2-7; 13 bases fit TRBD2. This CDR3 has 16 amino acids. V shed 4 bases and J 0 bases; nucleotides not matched to a gene: 4. Germline assignment: CDR1 SGHRS and CDR2 YFSETQ. In DNA, the CDR3 is TGCGCCAGCAGCGGACGACTAGCGGGGGGCTCCTACGAGCAGTACTTC. It codes for CASSGRLAGGSYEQYF.

The rearrangement joins TRBV6-5 to TRBJ2-7, with TRBD2 matching over 8 bases. Germline values: CDR1 MNHEY, CDR2 SVGAGI. The junction had 13 bases not matched to a gene; V was cut back by 6 bases and J by 6 bases. This CDR3 has 15 residues. The CDR3 spells CASRRAGGVPLEQYF. In DNA, the CDR3 is TGTGCCAGCAGGAGGGCCGGGGGGGTTCCTCTCGAGCAGTACTTC.

The chain joins TRBV7-2 to TRBJ2-4; 7 nucleotides align to TRBD2. Per the germline V gene, CDR1 is SGHTA and CDR2 is FQGNSA. V shed 0 bases, J shed 0 bases, and the junction held 14 bases outside the gene matches. The CDR3 has 20 amino acids. CDR3 sequence (DNA): TGTGCCAGCAGCTTAGCGTTTATAACGGGACTAAGGCTAGCCAAAAACATTCAGTACTTC. Translated: CASSLAFITGLRLAKNIQYF.